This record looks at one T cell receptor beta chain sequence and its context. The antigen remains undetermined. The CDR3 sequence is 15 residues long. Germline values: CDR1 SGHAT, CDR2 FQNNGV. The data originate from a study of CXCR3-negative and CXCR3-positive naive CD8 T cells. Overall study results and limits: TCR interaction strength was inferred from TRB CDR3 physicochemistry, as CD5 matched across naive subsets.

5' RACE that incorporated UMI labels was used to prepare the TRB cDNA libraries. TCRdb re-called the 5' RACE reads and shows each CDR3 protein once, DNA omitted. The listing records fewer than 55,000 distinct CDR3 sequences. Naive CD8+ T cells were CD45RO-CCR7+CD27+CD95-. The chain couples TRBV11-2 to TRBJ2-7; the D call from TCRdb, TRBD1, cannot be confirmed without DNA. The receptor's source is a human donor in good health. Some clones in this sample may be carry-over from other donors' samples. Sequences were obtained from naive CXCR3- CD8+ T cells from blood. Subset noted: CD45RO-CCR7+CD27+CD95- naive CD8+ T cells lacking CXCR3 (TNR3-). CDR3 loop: CASSLVGHNLYEQYF. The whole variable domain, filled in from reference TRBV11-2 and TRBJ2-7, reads EAGVAQSPRYKIIEKRQSVAFWCNPISGHATLYWYQQILGQGPKLLIQFQNNGVVDDSQLPKDRFSAERLKGVDSTLKIQPAKLEDSAVYLCASSLVGHNLYEQYFGPGTRLTVT.